This T cell receptor (beta chain) was captured in a study of cytomegalovirus exposure and HLA in healthy donors. PCR involved 60 Vbeta and 13 Jbeta primers. Sequencing was performed with immunoSEQ multiplex PCR; in TCRdb, only in-frame clones are kept and a portion is missing. This sample has some 130,000 clones, with around 73% found just once. Germline-derived CDR1 and CDR2 are SGHAT and FQNNGV. Trimming shortened V by 5 bases and J by 4 bases, and 14 bases separated the two germline ends. This CDR3 contains 15 residues. The V call is TRBV11-2, the J call TRBJ1-4; D is unclear. The clonotype comes from a female donor in good health and CMV-seronegative. Material for sequencing was PBMCs. The CDR3 loop is CASSPRLVNNEKLFF. The CDR3 bases are TGTGCCAGCAGCCCTCGTTTAGTGAATAATGAAAAACTGTTTTTT.